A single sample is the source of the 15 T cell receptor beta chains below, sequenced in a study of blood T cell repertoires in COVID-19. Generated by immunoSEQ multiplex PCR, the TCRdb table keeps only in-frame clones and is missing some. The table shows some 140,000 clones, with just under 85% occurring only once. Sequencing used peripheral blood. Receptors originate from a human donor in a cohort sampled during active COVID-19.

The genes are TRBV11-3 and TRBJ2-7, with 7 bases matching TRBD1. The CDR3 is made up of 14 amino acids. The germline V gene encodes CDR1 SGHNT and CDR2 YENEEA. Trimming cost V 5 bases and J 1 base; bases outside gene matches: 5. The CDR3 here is CASSPRQGSYEQYF. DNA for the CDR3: TGTGCCAGCAGCCCCAGACAGGGTTCCTACGAGCAGTACTTC.

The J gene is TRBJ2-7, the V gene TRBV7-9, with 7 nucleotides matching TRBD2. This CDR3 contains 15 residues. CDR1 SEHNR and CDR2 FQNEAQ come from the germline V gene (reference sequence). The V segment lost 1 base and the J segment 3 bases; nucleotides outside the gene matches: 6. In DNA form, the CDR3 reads TGTGCCAGCAGCTTAGTTGAGGGAGGGGACTACGAGCAGTACTTC. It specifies CASSLVEGGDYEQYF.

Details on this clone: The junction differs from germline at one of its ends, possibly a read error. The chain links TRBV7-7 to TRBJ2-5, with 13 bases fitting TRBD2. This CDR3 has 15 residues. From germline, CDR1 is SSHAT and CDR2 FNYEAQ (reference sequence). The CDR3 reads CASSLGTSGKETQYF. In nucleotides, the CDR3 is TGTGCTAGCAGCTTAGGGACTAGCGGGAAAGAGACCCAGTACTTC.

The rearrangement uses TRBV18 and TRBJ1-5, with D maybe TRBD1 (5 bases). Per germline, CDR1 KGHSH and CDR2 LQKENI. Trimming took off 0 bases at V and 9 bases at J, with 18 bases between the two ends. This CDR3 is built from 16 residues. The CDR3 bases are TGTGCCAGCTCACCACCTAGACAGACCCTTGAGTCGCCCCAGCATTTT. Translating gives CASSPPRQTLESPQHF.

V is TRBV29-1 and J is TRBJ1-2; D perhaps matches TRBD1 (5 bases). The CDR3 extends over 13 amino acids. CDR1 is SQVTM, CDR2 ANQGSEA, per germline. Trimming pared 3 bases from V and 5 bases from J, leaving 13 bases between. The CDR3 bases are TGCAGCGTTGAGGATGGGGGGTGGTATGGCTACACCTTC. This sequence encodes CSVEDGGWYGYTF.

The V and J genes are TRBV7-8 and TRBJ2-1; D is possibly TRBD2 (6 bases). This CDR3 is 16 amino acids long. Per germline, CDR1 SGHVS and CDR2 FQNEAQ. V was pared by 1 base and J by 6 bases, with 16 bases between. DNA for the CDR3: TGTGCCAGCAGCTTAGACGGGCAGGGAGGAGGCAATGAGCAGTTCTTC. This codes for CASSLDGQGGGNEQFF.

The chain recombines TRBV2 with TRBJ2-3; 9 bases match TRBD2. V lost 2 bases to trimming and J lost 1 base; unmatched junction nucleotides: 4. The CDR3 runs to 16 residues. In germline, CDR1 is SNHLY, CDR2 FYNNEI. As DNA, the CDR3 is TGTGCCAGCAGTGAACAGGCTAGCGGGGGCACAGATACGCAGTATTTT. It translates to CASSEQASGGTDTQYF.

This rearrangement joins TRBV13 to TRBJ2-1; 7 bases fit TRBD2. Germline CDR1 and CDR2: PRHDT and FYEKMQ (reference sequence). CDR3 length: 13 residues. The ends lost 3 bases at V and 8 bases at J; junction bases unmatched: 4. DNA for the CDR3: TGTGCCAGCAGCTTCGAGGGAGGGGATGAGCAGTTCTTC. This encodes CASSFEGGDEQFF.

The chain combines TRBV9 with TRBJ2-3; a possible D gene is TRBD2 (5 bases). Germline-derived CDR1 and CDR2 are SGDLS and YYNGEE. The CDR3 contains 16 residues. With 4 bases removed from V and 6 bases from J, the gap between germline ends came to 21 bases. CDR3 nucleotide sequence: TGTGCCAGCAGCAATCGACTAAACCAGGCACTGGATACGCAGTATTTT. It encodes CASSNRLNQALDTQYF.

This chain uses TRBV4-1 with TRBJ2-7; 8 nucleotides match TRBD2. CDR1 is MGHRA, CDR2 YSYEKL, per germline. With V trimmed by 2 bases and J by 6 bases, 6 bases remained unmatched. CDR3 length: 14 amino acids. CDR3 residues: CASSQLVAGSEQYF. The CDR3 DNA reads TGCGCCAGCAGCCAATTGGTAGCGGGGAGCGAGCAGTACTTC.

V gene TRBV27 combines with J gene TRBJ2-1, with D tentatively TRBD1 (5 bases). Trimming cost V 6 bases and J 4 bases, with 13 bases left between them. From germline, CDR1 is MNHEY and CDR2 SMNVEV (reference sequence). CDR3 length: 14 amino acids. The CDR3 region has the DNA TGTGCCAGCAGCCCCGAGGACATTTACAATGAGCAGTTCTTC. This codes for CASSPEDIYNEQFF.

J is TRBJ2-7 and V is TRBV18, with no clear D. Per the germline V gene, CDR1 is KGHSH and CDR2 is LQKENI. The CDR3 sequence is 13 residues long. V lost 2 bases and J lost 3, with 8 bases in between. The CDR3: CASSPASNYEQYF. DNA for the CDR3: TGTGCCAGCTCACCAGCGTCGAACTACGAGCAGTACTTC.

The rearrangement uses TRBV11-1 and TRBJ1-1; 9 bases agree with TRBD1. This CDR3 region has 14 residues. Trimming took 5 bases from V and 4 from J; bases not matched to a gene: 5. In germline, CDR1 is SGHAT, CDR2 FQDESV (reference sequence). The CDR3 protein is CASSLGQGATEAFF. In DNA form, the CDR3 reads TGTGCCAGCAGCCTGGGACAGGGAGCCACTGAAGCTTTCTTT.

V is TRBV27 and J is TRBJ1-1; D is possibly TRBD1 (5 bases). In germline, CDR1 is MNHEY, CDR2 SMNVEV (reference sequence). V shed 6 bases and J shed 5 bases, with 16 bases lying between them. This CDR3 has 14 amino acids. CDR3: CASSPQGARTEAFF. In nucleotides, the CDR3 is TGTGCCAGCAGCCCACAAGGGGCGCGAACTGAAGCTTTCTTT.

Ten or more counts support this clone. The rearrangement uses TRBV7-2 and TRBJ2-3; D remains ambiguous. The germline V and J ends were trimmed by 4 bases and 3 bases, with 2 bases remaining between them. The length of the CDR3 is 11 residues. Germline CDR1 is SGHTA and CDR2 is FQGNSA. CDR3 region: CASSSTDTQYF. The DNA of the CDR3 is TGTGCCAGCAGCTCGACAGATACGCAGTATTTT. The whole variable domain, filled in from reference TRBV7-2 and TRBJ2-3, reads GAGVSQSPSNKVTEKGKDVELRCDPISGHTALYWYRQSLGQGLEFLIYFQGNSAPDKSGLPSDRFSAERTGGSVSTLTIQRTQQEDSAVYLCASSSTDTQYFGPGTRLTVL.